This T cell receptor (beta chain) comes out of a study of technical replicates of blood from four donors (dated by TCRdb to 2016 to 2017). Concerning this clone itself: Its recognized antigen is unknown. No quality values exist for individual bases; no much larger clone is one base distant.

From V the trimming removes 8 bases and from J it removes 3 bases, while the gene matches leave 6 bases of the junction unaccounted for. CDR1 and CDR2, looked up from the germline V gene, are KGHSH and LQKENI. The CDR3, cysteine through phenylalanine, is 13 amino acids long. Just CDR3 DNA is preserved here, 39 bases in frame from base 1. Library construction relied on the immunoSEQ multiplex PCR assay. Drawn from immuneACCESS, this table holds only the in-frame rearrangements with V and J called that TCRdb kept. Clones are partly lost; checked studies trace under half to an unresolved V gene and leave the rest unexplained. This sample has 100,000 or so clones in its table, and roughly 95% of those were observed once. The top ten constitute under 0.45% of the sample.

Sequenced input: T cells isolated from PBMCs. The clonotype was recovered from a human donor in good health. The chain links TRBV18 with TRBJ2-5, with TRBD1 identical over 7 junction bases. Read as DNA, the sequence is TGTGCCAGCGAACAGGGGCGAGAAGAGACCCAGTACTTC. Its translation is CASEQGREETQYF.